This TCR beta chain appears in the sequencing data of a study of OX40 agonist ivuxolimab in advanced cancers. Study-level background: At doses from 0.01 to 10 mg/kg, patients were given intravenous ivuxolimab every 2 weeks. A history of anti-PD-1, anti-PD-L1 or anti-CTLA-4 therapy was acceptable, and 40% had some.

This CDR3 has 12 residues. The ends were cut back, 5 bases at V and 5 bases at J, with 12 bases in the middle. Per germline, CDR1 GTSNPN and CDR2 SVGIG (reference sequence). Sequencing used immunoSEQ multiplex PCR; TCRdb keeps in-frame clones, though not all of them. The sample has about 33,000 clones; roughly 84% are singletons. Study-wide points: Also showing low normalized T-cell clonal expansion were some of the nonresponders.

Autoimmune disease history or systemic immunosuppression was exclusionary. As to this clone: Its cognate antigen is unknown.

The chain employs TRBV30 and TRBJ1-2; D perhaps matches TRBD1 (5 bases). The sample in question was CD4+ or CD8+ T cells sorted from blood, obtained in a trial of the OX40 agonist ivuxolimab. The source is an adult with an advanced solid tumor such as melanoma, head and neck, liver or kidney cancer. The CDR3 loop reads CAWLPGLYGYTF. The DNA for the CDR3 is TGTGCCTGGCTTCCGGGACTTTATGGCTACACCTTC. The variable domain in full, with the rest retrieved from reference TRBV30 and TRBJ1-2, is SQTIHQWPATLVQPVGSPLSLECTVEGTSNPNLYWYRQAAGRGLQLLFYSVGIGQISSEVPQNLSASRPQDRQFILSSKKLLLSDSGFYLCAWLPGLYGYTFGSGTRLTVV.